This T cell receptor (beta chain) was identified in a study of CXCR3-negative and CXCR3-positive naive CD8 T cells. The study's findings and limits: CXCR3-negative naive cells had less hydrophobic TRB CDR3s than did CXCR3-positive naive cells.

The method, 5' RACE with UMI labels, was used to prepare the TRB cDNA libraries. TCRdb reworked the 5' RACE reads into one entry per CDR3 protein, no DNA. The table lists some 120,000 distinct CDR3 sequences, with roughly 0.59% in the top ten. Naive cells were sorted as CD45RO-, CCR7+, CD27+ and CD95-. To note about this clonotype: Its specificity is unknown.

CDR3 size: 14 residues. Germline CDR1 reads SQVTM; CDR2 reads ANQGSEA. The rearrangement uses TRBV29-1 and TRBJ2-5; there is no DNA to check the TCRdb D call of TRBD2. The sample taken for sequencing was naive CXCR3+ CD8+ T cells from blood. The subset here: CD45RO-CCR7+CD27+CD95- naive CD8+ T cells expressing CXCR3 (TNR3+). The TCR comes from a human donor in good health. Some clones in this sample may be carry-over from other donors' samples. The CDR3 sequence is CSVEDTSGRETQYF.